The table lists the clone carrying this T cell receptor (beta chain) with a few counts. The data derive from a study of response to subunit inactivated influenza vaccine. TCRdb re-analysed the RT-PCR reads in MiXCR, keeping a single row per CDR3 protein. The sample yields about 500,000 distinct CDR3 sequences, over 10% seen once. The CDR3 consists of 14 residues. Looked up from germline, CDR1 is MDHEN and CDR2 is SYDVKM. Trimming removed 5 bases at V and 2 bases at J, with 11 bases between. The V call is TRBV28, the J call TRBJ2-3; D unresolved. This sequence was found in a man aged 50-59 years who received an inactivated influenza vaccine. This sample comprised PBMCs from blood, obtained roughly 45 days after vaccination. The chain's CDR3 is CASSTTEFTDTQYF. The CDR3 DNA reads TGTGCCAGCAGTACGACGGAGTTCACAGATACGCAGTATTTT.